One and the same sample provided the 5 T cell receptor beta chains below, sequenced in a study of CD8+ T cells in alopecia areata. Sequencing used cDNA as its template, made by extracting RNA and reverse transcribing it. Clones were read by immunoSEQ multiplex PCR, and TCRdb kept only the in-frame ones, dropping some. Of about 200,000 clones in the sample, 55% to 70% are singletons; the top ten hold 5% to 6%. Treatment: oral pan-JAK inhibitor, 5-10 mg twice daily. This specimen consisted of CD4+ T cells sorted from blood, obtained at week 24, from a patient treated with tofacitinib. All receptors come from a human donor with alopecia areata.

The chain joins TRBV6-5 to TRBJ2-2, with a tentative D call TRBD2 (6 bases). Trimming took 2 bases from V and 5 from J, leaving 6 bases between them. CDR3 size: 13 residues. Germline CDR1 MNHEY, CDR2 SVGAGI. The CDR3 sequence: CASSYGGTGELFF. As DNA, the CDR3 is TGTGCCAGCAGTTACGGGGGGACCGGGGAGCTGTTTTTT.

V gene TRBV2 combines with J gene TRBJ2-2; maybe TRBD2 (6 bases). CDR3 length: 15 residues. V gave up 5 bases and J gave up 3 bases, with 13 bases separating them. Per the germline V gene, CDR1 is SNHLY and CDR2 is FYNNEI. For the CDR3, the DNA is TGTGCCAGCAGTCTAAGGAGGGGATACACCGGGGAGCTGTTTTTT. As protein: CASSLRRGYTGELFF.

The rearrangement joins TRBV28 to TRBJ2-5; D uncertain. The CDR3 runs to 14 residues. From germline, CDR1 is MDHEN and CDR2 SYDVKM. The germline V and J ends were trimmed by 5 bases and 5 bases, with 15 bases remaining between them. The CDR3 DNA is TGTGCCAGCAGTAGAATGGGCCAGCCGGAGACCCAGTACTTC. Its translation is CASSRMGQPETQYF.

The chain joins TRBV7-2 to TRBJ2-1; D gene unclear. This CDR3 has 12 residues. Germline loops: CDR1 SGHTA, CDR2 FQGNSA. Trimming removed 1 base from V and 7 bases from J, with 5 bases in between. The CDR3 DNA reads TGTGCCAGCAGCTTAGTGGGGAATGAGCAGTTCTTC. Residues: CASSLVGNEQFF.

The chain uses TRBV11-2 and TRBJ1-4, with 8 bases identical to TRBD1. The CDR3 covers 15 residues. Germline V gene lookup returns CDR1 SGHAT and CDR2 FQNNGV. Trimming cost V 5 bases and J 4 bases; bases outside gene matches: 6. Here the CDR3 reads CASSTTGGFNEKLFF. CDR3 coding DNA: TGTGCCAGCAGCACAACAGGGGGATTTAATGAAAAACTGTTTTTT.